This T cell receptor beta chain was identified in a study of vaccination effects on CD4 cells after COVID-19. Study-wide results and caveats: The study found marked clonal contraction of infection- and vaccine-induced clones late after vaccination.

On this clone: Its target is not known.

V lost 4 bases to trimming and J lost 5 bases, with 18 bases between them. In germline, CDR1 is SGHRS, CDR2 YFSETQ. The length of the CDR3 is 15 residues. Here immunoSEQ multiplex PCR was the method, and the copy in TCRdb shows in-frame clones only, minus some. The repertoire has tens of thousands of clones, over 60% of them found once; the top ten carry roughly 15%. The ViraFEST assay expanded antigen-specific CD4+ T cells with viral peptide pools before sequencing. When about ten days of culture had elapsed, CD4+ T cells were isolated. The vaccine given was either BNT162b2 or mRNA-1273, in two doses.

The receptor was isolated from a human donor who received a COVID-19 vaccine. The chain combines TRBV5-1 with TRBJ2-5, with a possible D match to TRBD1 (6 bases). The sequences come from CD4+ T cells from PBMCs cultured with HCoV-OC43 spike peptides, collected after COVID-19 vaccination. Documented subset: HCoV-OC43 spike overlapping peptide pool stimulation. The CDR3 DNA is TGCGCCAGCAGCATGCCGGGACCGAGGGGGGAGACCCAGTACTTC. It is translated as CASSMPGPRGETQYF.